The T cell receptor (beta chain) described here comes from a study of CD8 T cells in Susac syndrome. Looked up from germline, CDR1 is DFQATT and CDR2 is SNEGSKA (reference sequence). V lost 1 base to trimming and J lost 1 base, with 8 bases between them. The CDR3 runs to 13 residues. From blood CD8+ and CD4+ T cells, the TCR beta chain was sequenced. Healthy donors constituted the control group, matched for age and sex. TEMRA cells were FACS-enriched, and CD8+ and CD4+ T cells were isolated negatively. RNA was extracted with the RNeasy kit, and a quantity of about 0.45 to 1 ug was reverse transcribed using random hexamers. Multiplex PCR with immunoSEQ amplified the TCR beta CDR3 across 54 Vbeta and 13 Jbeta. TCRdb ran MiXCR on the immunoSEQ multiplex PCR reads and lists one entry per CDR3 protein. The sample includes around 160,000 distinct CDR3 sequences, around 94% seen only once; the top ten take around 0.14%.

The chain recombines TRBV20-1 with TRBJ2-7, with no clear D. The sequence was obtained from a human donor in good health. Sequencing was done on a sample of CD4+ T cells from PBMCs. For the CDR3, the DNA is TGCAGTGCTAGAGTAGGCGGATCCTACGAGCAGTACTTC. Its translation is CSARVGGSYEQYF.